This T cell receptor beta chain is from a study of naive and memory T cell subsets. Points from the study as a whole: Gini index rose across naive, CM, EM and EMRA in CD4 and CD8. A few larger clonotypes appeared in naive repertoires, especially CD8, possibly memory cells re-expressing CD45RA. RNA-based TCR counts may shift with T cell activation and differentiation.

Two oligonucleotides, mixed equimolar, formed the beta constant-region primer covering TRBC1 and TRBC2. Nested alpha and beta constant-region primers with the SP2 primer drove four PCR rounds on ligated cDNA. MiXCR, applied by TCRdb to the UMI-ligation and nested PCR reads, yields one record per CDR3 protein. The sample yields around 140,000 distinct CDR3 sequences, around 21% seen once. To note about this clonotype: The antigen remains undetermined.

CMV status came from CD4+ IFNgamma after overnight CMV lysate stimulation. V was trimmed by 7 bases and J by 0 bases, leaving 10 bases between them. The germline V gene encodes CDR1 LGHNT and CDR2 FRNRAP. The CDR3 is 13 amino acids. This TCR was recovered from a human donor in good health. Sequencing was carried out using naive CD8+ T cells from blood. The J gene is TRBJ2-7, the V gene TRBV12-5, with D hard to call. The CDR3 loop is CASDSPSSYEQYF. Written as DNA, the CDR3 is TGTGCTAGTGATTCCCCGAGCTCCTACGAGCAGTACTTC.